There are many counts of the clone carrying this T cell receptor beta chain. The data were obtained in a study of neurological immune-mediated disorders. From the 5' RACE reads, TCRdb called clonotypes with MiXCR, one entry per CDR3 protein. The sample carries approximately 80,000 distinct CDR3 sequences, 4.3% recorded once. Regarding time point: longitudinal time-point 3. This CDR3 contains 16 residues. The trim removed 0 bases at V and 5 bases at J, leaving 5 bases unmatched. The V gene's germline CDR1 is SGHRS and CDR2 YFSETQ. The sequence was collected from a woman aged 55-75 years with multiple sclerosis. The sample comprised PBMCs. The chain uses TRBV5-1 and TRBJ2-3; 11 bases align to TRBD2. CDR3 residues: CASSLGASGGQDTQYF. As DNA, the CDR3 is TGCGCCAGCAGCTTGGGGGCTAGCGGGGGGCAAGATACGCAGTATTTT.